This entry concerns a single T cell receptor (beta chain). The source of the sample is a study of T cell changes during pregnancy in multiple sclerosis. Data came from immunoSEQ multiplex PCR; TCRdb stores just in-frame clones and leaves some out. The sample lists about 93,000 clones, 85% to 95% occurring once. Trimming removed 10 bases from V and 0 bases from J, with 13 bases in between. Germline values: CDR1 LGHNA, CDR2 YNFKEQ. This CDR3 spans 14 amino acids. The chain joins TRBV4-2 to TRBJ2-1, with D perhaps being TRBD1 or TRBD2 (7 bases each). The sample here was peripheral blood, taken after pregnancy. The clonotype was recovered from a female donor with multiple sclerosis, enrolled in a pregnancy study. CDR3 sequence reads: CATRGGASYNEQFF. The CDR3 bases are TGTGCCACCAGGGGGGGGGCCTCCTACAATGAGCAGTTCTTC.